The 25 T cell receptor beta chains reported below all come from one sample, sequenced in a study of blood T cell repertoires in COVID-19. Some clones are missing from TCRdb's copy, which holds only in-frame ones; the method was immunoSEQ multiplex PCR. The sample contains some 150,000 clones, 60% to 85% of which appear only once. Sequenced input: peripheral blood. The receptors shown here come from an elderly man with acute or convalescent COVID-19.

V usage is TRBV25-1 and J usage is TRBJ1-5; TRBD1 matches at 8 bases. The CDR3 covers 16 residues. Germline CDR1 is MGHDK and CDR2 is SYGVNS. V dropped 4 bases and J dropped 4; count of bases not matched to a gene: 9. CDR3 in DNA: TGTGCCAGCAGTGGGGGCCAGGGGGCTAAAAATCAGCCCCAGCATTTT. It yields the protein CASSGGQGAKNQPQHF.

This clone was recorded only once. The CDR3 DNA follows: TGCGCCAGCAGCTCGGGATCATCGGACACTGAAGCTTTCTTT. It translates to CASSSGSSDTEAFF. The V gene is TRBV5-1, the J gene TRBJ1-1; D is ambiguous. Trimming left V 3 bases short and J 3 bases short, with 12 bases between. Per the germline V gene, CDR1 is SGHRS and CDR2 is YFSETQ. The CDR3 length is 14 residues. Variable domain in full (rest from reference TRBV5-1 and TRBJ1-1): KAGVTQTPRYLIKTRGQQVTLSCSPISGHRSVSWYQQTPGQGLQFLFEYFSETQRNKGNFPGRFSGRQFSNSRSEMNVSTLELGDSALYLCASSSGSSDTEAFFGQGTRLTVV.

The chain uses TRBV7-8 and TRBJ1-2; 9 bases align to TRBD1. Per the germline V gene, CDR1 is SGHVS and CDR2 is FQNEAQ. The CDR3 is made up of 15 amino acids. Trimming took 3 bases from V and 3 from J; bases not matched to a gene: 5. CDR3 sequence: CASSLGDRADYGYTF. CDR3 sequence (DNA): TGTGCCAGCAGCTTGGGGGACAGGGCGGACTATGGCTACACCTTC.

This sequence joins TRBV20-1 and TRBJ2-3; 10 positions agree with TRBD2. V lost 5 bases, J lost 14 bases, and 7 bases stayed unmatched. Germline values: CDR1 DFQATT, CDR2 SNEGSKA (reference sequence). This CDR3 has 11 amino acids. As DNA, the CDR3 is TGCAGTGCTCCGGGACTAGCGATGTTGTATTTT. Protein sequence: CSAPGLAMLYF.

The table lists this clone with a few counts. The chain carries TRBV4-1 and TRBJ2-5; the D gene is possibly TRBD1 (5 bases). With 0 bases removed from V and 5 bases from J, the gap between germline ends came to 13 bases. CDR1 and CDR2 (germline): MGHRA, YSYEKL. The CDR3 covers 15 residues. Here the CDR3 DNA reads TGCGCCAGCAGCCAAGATCGGCAGGGTAGGGAGACCCAGTACTTC. Translation gives CASSQDRQGRETQYF.

The chain has TRBV27 and TRBJ1-4; D is uncertain. V lost 6 bases to trimming and J lost 0 bases, with 17 bases between them. Germline CDR1 MNHEY, CDR2 SMNVEV (reference sequence). CDR3 size: 17 residues. This CDR3 is CASRPFPPSATNEKLFF. CDR3 in DNA: TGTGCCAGCAGACCCTTCCCTCCCAGCGCAACTAATGAAAAACTGTTTTTT.

The chain recombines TRBV5-4 with TRBJ2-7; 9 nucleotides agree with TRBD1. CDR3 length: 15 residues. Germline V gene lookup returns CDR1 SGHNT and CDR2 YYREEE (reference sequence). Losses at the gene ends were 0 bases for V and 6 bases for J; bases not matched to a gene: 7. Written as DNA, the CDR3 is TGTGCCAGCAGCTTGGCGGGTACAGGGGGCCTCGAGCAGTACTTC. Protein sequence: CASSLAGTGGLEQYF.

The chain uses TRBV19 and TRBJ2-2, with unresolved D. The CDR3 is made up of 14 amino acids. Germline CDR1 is LNHDA and CDR2 is SQIVND (reference sequence). V was cut by 6 bases and J by 6 bases, with 14 bases left in between. CDR3 residues: CASRQLSNAGELFF. DNA for the CDR3: TGTGCCAGTAGACAGTTATCGAATGCCGGGGAGCTGTTTTTT. Drawing the rest from reference TRBV19 and TRBJ2-2, the complete variable domain is DGGITQSPKYLFRKEGQNVTLSCEQNLNHDAMYWYRQDPGQGLRLIYYSQIVNDFQKGDIAEGYSVSREKKESFPLTVTSAQKNPTAFYLCASRQLSNAGELFFGEGSRLTVL.

The V call is TRBV7-2, the J call TRBJ1-2; D unclear. Germline CDR1 SGHTA, CDR2 FQGNSA. V was trimmed by 5 bases and J by 0 bases, leaving 13 bases between them. CDR3 size: 15 residues. CDR3: CASSPGGPANYGYTF. CDR3 DNA sequence: TGTGCCAGCAGCCCGGGCGGGCCCGCTAACTATGGCTACACCTTC.

V gene TRBV6-5 combines with J gene TRBJ1-5; tentative D call: TRBD1 (5 bases). Germline V gives CDR1 MNHEY, CDR2 SVGAGI. V lost 0 bases to trimming and J lost 2 bases, with 5 bases between them. The CDR3 is made up of 14 amino acids. In DNA, the CDR3 is TGTGCCAGCAGTTACTCACAGGGCAATCAGCCCCAGCATTTT. Amino acid sequence: CASSYSQGNQPQHF.

The CDR3 reads CASSSGTALGYTF. The DNA of the CDR3 is TGTGCCAGCAGCTCGGGGACAGCCTTGGGCTACACCTTC. The V and J genes are TRBV7-2 and TRBJ1-2; 7 bases align to TRBD1. This CDR3 region has 13 residues. Germline trimming cut 4 bases from V and 8 bases from J; bases unmatched to any gene: 7. CDR1 is SGHTA, CDR2 FQGNSA, per germline.

V gene TRBV2 combines with J gene TRBJ1-1; D not certain. Germline CDR1 and CDR2: SNHLY and FYNNEI. Trimming stripped 4 bases from V and 0 bases from J, with 6 bases between. CDR3 length: 13 amino acids. CDR3 in amino acids: CASSGQVNTEAFF. The CDR3 DNA is TGTGCCAGCAGTGGGCAGGTGAACACTGAAGCTTTCTTT.

CDR3 in amino acids: CASGTQGVSYEQYF. CDR3 in DNA: TGTGCCAGCGGTACCCAGGGGGTATCCTACGAGCAGTACTTC. The chain uses TRBV16 and TRBJ2-7, with TRBD1 matching 7 bases. The CDR3 totals 14 residues. The V and J ends lost 8 bases and 1 base, in that order; junction bases with no gene match: 8. Per germline, CDR1 KGHSY and CDR2 FQNENV.

The chain joins TRBV29-1 to TRBJ2-5, with D possibly TRBD1 on 5 matching bases. Trimming left V 4 bases short and J 5 bases short, with 11 bases between. Germline assignment: CDR1 SQVTM and CDR2 ANQGSEA. This CDR3 has 12 amino acids. CDR3: CSVVPRAETQYF. The CDR3 DNA follows: TGCAGCGTTGTACCCAGGGCCGAGACCCAGTACTTC. Combining the CDR3 with reference TRBV29-1 and TRBJ2-5 gives the whole variable domain SAVISQKPSRDICQRGTSLTIQCQVDSQVTMMFWYRQQPGQSLTLIATANQGSEATYESGFVIDKFPISRPNLTFSTLTVSNMSPEDSSIYLCSVVPRAETQYFGPGTRLLVL.

The chain combines TRBV20-1 with TRBJ2-5; tentatively, D is TRBD1 (6 bases). V was cut by 0 bases and J by 9 bases, with 8 bases left in between. Germline V gene lookup returns CDR1 DFQATT and CDR2 SNEGSKA (reference sequence). The CDR3 totals 11 residues. The CDR3 DNA reads TGCAGTGCTAGAGAAGGGGGAGCCCAGTACTTC. This translates into CSAREGGAQYF.

The chain uses TRBV5-4 and TRBJ1-4; 9 nucleotides agree with TRBD1. V lost 3 bases and J lost 8; bases outside the gene matches: 11. The CDR3 is 16 residues long. CDR1 SGHNT and CDR2 YYREEE come from the germline V gene (reference sequence). CDR3 nucleotides: TGTGCCAGCAGCTCAGGACAGGGGAGGGATGGGGAAAAACTGTTTTTT. This sequence encodes CASSSGQGRDGEKLFF.

This rearrangement joins TRBV5-1 to TRBJ2-5; 9 bases agree with TRBD1. There are 13 residues in the CDR3. V gave up 7 bases and J gave up 5 bases; unmatched junction bases: 6. Germline V lookup: CDR1 SGHRS, CDR2 YFSETQ. This chain's CDR3 is CASLGQGRETQYF. DNA of the CDR3: TGCGCCAGCCTCGGACAGGGGAGGGAGACCCAGTACTTC.

This chain joins TRBV7-8 and TRBJ1-5; D is perhaps TRBD1 (5 bases). Germline loops: CDR1 SGHVS, CDR2 FQNEAQ. This CDR3 comprises 15 residues. V was shortened by 5 bases and J by 5 bases, with 16 bases between the two germline ends. The CDR3 is CASSEDTGPDQPQHF. DNA of the CDR3: TGTGCCAGCAGCGAGGACACAGGTCCGGATCAGCCCCAGCATTTT.

V gene TRBV5-4 combines with J gene TRBJ2-2, with TRBD1 matching over 8 bases. V lost 4 bases to trimming and J lost 1 base; unmatched junction nucleotides: 12. This CDR3 has 18 residues. CDR1 is SGHNT and CDR2 is YYREEE in the germline V gene (reference sequence). CDR3: CASSRRGTGTGNTGELFF. CDR3 coding DNA: TGTGCCAGCAGCCGAAGGGGAACCGGGACAGGGAACACCGGGGAGCTGTTTTTT.

This chain joins TRBV11-2 and TRBJ1-1, with D uncertain. The CDR3 has 13 residues. In germline, CDR1 is SGHAT, CDR2 FQNNGV. Trimming pared 3 bases from V and 1 base from J, leaving 6 bases between. As DNA, the CDR3 is TGTGCCAGCAGCTTTCGGAGGAACACTGAAGCTTTCTTT. Its translation: CASSFRRNTEAFF.

The CDR3 nucleotides are TGTGCCAGCAGCTGGGGACAGGGGACAACTGAAGCTTTCTTT. Encoded protein: CASSWGQGTTEAFF. The gene calls are TRBV2 and TRBJ1-1, with 10 bases that match TRBD1. The CDR3 spans 14 residues. Germline values: CDR1 SNHLY, CDR2 FYNNEI. The V segment lost 6 bases and the J segment 5 bases; nucleotides outside the gene matches: 6.

The chain carries TRBV5-4 and TRBJ1-2; TRBD1 matches 7 bases. This CDR3 comprises 13 residues. Germline CDR1 is SGHNT and CDR2 is YYREEE (reference sequence). V gave up 5 bases and J gave up 6 bases; unmatched junction bases: 7. The CDR3 bases are TGTGCCAGCAGTTTTGACAGGGTGAATGGCTACACCTTC. Translation: CASSFDRVNGYTF.

The CDR3 spells CSVGPTSGGRTDTQYF. CDR3 bases: TGCAGCGTTGGGCCGACTAGCGGGGGGCGCACAGATACGCAGTATTTT. The chain employs TRBV29-1 and TRBJ2-3, with 13 bases aligning to TRBD2. The CDR3 spans 16 residues. The germline gives CDR1 SQVTM, CDR2 ANQGSEA. Trimming removed 4 bases from V and 1 base from J; junction bases left unmatched: 5.

The chain combines TRBV13 with TRBJ2-3; TRBD1 aligns across 8 bases. The CDR3 covers 18 residues. Per the germline V gene, CDR1 is PRHDT and CDR2 is FYEKMQ (reference sequence). Trimming removed 5 bases from V and 2 bases from J; junction bases left unmatched: 15. Here the CDR3 reads CASSRRPGQGVSTDTQYF. CDR3 nucleotide sequence: TGTGCCAGCAGCCGTAGGCCCGGACAGGGAGTCTCCACAGATACGCAGTATTTT.

This clone appeared a few times. The V and J genes are TRBV6-1 and TRBJ1-2; tentatively, D is TRBD1 (6 bases). Germline lookup yields CDR1 MNHNS and CDR2 SASEGT. V was clipped by 0 bases and J by 2 bases, with 10 bases between them. This CDR3 comprises 15 residues. As DNA, the CDR3 is TGTGCCAGCAGTGAAGCGGGTACAGGGAACTATGGCTACACCTTC. Translating gives CASSEAGTGNYGYTF.